This entry lists 3 T cell receptor beta chains sequenced from one sample in a study of Ad26.COV2.S vaccination and SARS-CoV-2 variants. Specified treatment: approximately 18 received Ad26.COV2.S at low or high dose, single or two shots; a few received placebo; per-sample allocation not given. Each sample was drawn 63 days after the first injection (of vaccine or placebo). Sequenced by immunoSEQ multiplex PCR; TCRdb stores in-frame clones only, minus some. The table has approximately 410,000 clones, about nine tenths seen once. The sequenced sample was peripheral blood, obtained in a trial of Ad26.COV2.S vaccine versus placebo. The source is a person aged 18-60 years who received the Ad26.COV2.S COVID-19 vaccine or a placebo.

The CDR3 nucleotides are TGTGCCAGCAGCCTACGTGTGCGGCCCGGGGAGCTGTTTTTT. Translated, it gives CASSLRVRPGELFF. The chain is built from TRBV7-8 and TRBJ2-2, with D unresolved. The germline gives CDR1 SGHVS, CDR2 FQNEAQ. V dropped 5 bases and J dropped 6 bases, with 13 bases sitting between them. The CDR3 loop spans 14 amino acids.

The J gene is TRBJ2-7, the V gene TRBV19, with D perhaps TRBD1 or TRBD2 (6 bases each). The V gene's germline CDR1 is LNHDA and CDR2 SQIVND (reference sequence). The CDR3 has 15 amino acids. Trimming left V 3 bases short and J 5 bases short, with 17 bases between. The CDR3 nucleotides read TGTGCCAGTAGTATCGGTGGAGGGGGGAGCGACGAGCAGTACTTC. Protein product: CASSIGGGGSDEQYF.

On this clone itself: The same CDR3 also results from other DNA sequences found in this sample. The chain links TRBV5-1 to TRBJ1-1; D possibly corresponds to TRBD1 (5 bases). The CDR3 totals 14 residues. With 0 bases removed from V and 3 bases from J, the gap between germline ends came to 9 bases. CDR1 and CDR2 (germline): SGHRS, YFSETQ. The DNA of the CDR3 is TGCGCCAGCAGCTTGGGCAGGGAGGACACTGAAGCTTTCTTT. It yields the protein CASSLGREDTEAFF.